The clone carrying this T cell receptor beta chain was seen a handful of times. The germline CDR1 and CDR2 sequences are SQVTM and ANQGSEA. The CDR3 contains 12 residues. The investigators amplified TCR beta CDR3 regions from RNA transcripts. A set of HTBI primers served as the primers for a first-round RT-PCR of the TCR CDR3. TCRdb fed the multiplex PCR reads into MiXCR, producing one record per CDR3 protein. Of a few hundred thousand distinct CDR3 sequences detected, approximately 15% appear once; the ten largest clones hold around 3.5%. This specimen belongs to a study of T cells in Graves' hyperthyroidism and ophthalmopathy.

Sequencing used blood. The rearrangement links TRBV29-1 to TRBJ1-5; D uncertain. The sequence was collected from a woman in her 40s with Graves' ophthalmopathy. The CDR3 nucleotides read TGCAGTGCCGAGGATACTTATCAGCCCCAGCATTTT. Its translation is CSAEDTYQPQHF. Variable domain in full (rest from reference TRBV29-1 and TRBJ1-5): SAVISQKPSRDICQRGTSLTIQCQVDSQVTMMFWYRQQPGQSLTLIATANQGSEATYESGFVIDKFPISRPNLTFSTLTVSNMSPEDSSIYLCSAEDTYQPQHFGDGTRLSIL.